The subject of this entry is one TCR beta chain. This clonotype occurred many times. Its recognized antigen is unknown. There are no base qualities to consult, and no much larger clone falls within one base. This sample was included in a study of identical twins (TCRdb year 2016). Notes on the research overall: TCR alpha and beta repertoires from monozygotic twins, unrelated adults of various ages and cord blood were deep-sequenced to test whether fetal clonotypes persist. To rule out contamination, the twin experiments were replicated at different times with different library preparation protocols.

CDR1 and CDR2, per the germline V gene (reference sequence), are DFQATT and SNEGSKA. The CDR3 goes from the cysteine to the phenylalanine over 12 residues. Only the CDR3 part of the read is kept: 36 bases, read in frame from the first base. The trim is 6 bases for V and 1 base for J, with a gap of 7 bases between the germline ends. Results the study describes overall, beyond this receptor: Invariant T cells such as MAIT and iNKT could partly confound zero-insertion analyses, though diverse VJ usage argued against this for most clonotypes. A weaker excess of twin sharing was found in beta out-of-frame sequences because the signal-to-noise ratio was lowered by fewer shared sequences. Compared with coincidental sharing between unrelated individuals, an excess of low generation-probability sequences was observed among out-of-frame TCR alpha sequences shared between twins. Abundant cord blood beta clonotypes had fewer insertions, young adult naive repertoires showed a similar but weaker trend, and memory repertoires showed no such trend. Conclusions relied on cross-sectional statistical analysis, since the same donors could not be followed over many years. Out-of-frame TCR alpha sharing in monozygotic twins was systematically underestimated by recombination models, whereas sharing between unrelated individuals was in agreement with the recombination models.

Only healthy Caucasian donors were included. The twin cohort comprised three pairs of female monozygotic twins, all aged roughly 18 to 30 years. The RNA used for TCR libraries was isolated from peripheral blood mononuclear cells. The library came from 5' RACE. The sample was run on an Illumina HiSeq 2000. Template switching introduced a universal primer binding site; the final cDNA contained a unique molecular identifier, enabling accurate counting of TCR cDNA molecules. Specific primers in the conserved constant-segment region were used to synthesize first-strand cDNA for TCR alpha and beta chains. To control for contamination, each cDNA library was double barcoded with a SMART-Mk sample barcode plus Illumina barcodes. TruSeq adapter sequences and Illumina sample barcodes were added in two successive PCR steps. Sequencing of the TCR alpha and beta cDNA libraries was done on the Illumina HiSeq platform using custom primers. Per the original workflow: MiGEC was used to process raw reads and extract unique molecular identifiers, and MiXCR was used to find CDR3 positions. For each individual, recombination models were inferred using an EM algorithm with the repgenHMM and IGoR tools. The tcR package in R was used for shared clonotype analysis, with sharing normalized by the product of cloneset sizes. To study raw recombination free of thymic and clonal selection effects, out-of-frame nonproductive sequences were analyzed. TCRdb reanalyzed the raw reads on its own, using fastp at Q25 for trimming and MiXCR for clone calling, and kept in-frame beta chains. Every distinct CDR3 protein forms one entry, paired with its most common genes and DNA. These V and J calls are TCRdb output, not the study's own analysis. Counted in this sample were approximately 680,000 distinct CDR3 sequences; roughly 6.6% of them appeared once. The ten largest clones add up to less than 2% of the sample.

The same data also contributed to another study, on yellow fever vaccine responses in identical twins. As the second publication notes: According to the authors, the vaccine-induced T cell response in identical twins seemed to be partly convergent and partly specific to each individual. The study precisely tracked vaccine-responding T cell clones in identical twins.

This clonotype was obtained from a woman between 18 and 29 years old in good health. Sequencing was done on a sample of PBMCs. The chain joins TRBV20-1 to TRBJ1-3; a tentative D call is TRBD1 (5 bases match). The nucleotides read TGCAGTGCCGGGACGTCTGGAAACACCATATATTTT. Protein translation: CSAGTSGNTIYF.